The clone carrying this TCR beta chain was detected many times. The data originate from a study of T cells in Graves' hyperthyroidism and ophthalmopathy. The CDR3 covers 14 residues. V was clipped by 8 bases and J by 0 bases, with 11 bases between them. Germline V gene sequence: CDR1 MNHNS, CDR2 SASEGT. Ophthalmopathy patients all had a Clinical Activity Score of at least 3, a NOSPECS grade of at least 4 and disease under 3 months old. Those patients with uncontrolled infection, other autoimmune disease, pregnancy or lactation were excluded. Orbital computed tomography and thyroid ultrasound, together with serum TRAb and thyroxine and clinical symptoms, were used for diagnoses. It was RNA transcripts that yielded the amplified TCR beta CDR3 regions. The HTBI primer set drove a first-round RT-PCR of the TCR CDR3. TCRdb recomputed calls from the multiplex PCR reads with MiXCR, one row per CDR3 protein. The top ten hold around 4.5% of the sample, which has about 610,000 distinct CDR3 sequences, around 15% seen once.

The source material was blood. The rearrangement links TRBV6-1 to TRBJ1-3; a possible D gene is TRBD1 (5 bases). This clonotype originated in a woman between 35 and 50 years old with Graves' ophthalmopathy. CDR3 sequence (DNA): TGTGCCAGCCAAGGACAAATCTCTGGAAACACCATATATTTT. Its translation is CASQGQISGNTIYF.